This T cell receptor (beta chain) is drawn from a study of T cells after yellow fever vaccination (dated by TCRdb to between 2018 and 2021). The study in broad terms: The SMART-Seq v4 Ultra Low Input RNA kit was used to prepare libraries from fractions with low cell numbers. Two healthy male donors, one aged 18 to 29 and one aged 30 to 40 years, made up the cohort. Bulk TCR alpha and beta repertoires were sequenced longitudinally to track T-cell clones before and after primary and booster YFV17D yellow fever vaccination. Blood was drawn at multiple timepoints before and after primary and secondary immunization, with bulk PBMC replicates and cell subsets isolated.

Synthesis of TCR cDNA relied on 5'RACE template switching, a step that introduced a universal primer site along with unique molecular identifiers. Priming for cDNA synthesis came from both the TCR alpha and TCR beta constant segments. Library amplification used two PCR steps, and the second PCR step added sample barcodes and sequencing adapters. Sequencing of the libraries was done on either Illumina HiSeq 2500 (2x100 bp) or NovaSeq (2x150 bp). Processing in the source paper ran as follows. Demultiplexing of reads and collapsing into UMI consensus sequences were performed with MIGEC, and V(D)J alignment was carried out with MiXCR. Vaccine-responding clonotypes were identified with edgeR using replicate PBMC samples, with FDR below 0.01 and a log2 fold change above 5 up to day 15 being required. Bulk clonotypes were assigned CD4 or CD8 identity according to which sequenced CD4 or CD8 repertoire held them at higher abundance. In TCRdb, the public reads were trimmed at Q25 with fastp and aligned with MiXCR, with productive beta chains retained. CDR3 protein duplicates are merged, each entry listing the most common genes and DNA. None of the V and J calls come from the authors' own analysis; TCRdb made them. The sample table holds around 600,000 distinct CDR3 sequences, of which 12% were seen once. Clones ranked in the top ten supply more than 13% of the sample.

Overall study outcomes, separate from this receptor: The secondary T-cell response was weaker than the primary response but faster, peaking on day 5 instead of day 15. A small fraction of clonotypes appeared in both the CD4 and CD8 compartments, likely as a result of convergent recombination. After the booster, most of the clones that had expanded following primary vaccination were detected again (just under 97% of CD4 and 80% to 90% of CD8), which suggests that memory was broadly maintained. The study included only a couple of donors, which limits how far the findings can be generalized. Computational filtering was required because FACS-sorted repertoires could contain abundant contaminating clonotypes from the bulk population.

Taken with the paper, the label for treatment or condition translates to: live attenuated yellow fever vaccine strain. Two biological replicates of bulk PBMCs were collected at each blood-draw timepoint. A standard Ficoll-Paque protocol was used to isolate PBMCs from peripheral blood. TriZol was used to extract RNA from bulk PBMCs, from CD4 and CD8 fractions, and from dextramer-positive and dextramer-negative fractions. Spanning cysteine to phenylalanine, the CDR3 consists of 15 amino acids. Kept here is only the CDR3 DNA, which spans 45 bases and is read in frame from base 1. CDR1 SQVTM and CDR2 ANQGSEA are derived from the germline V gene. V trim: 5 bases; J trim: 1 base; unmatched bases: 10. With regard to this clonotype: It lacks a known antigen. Base qualities are missing; no much larger clone stands one base away.

The sequence came from a man aged 25 to 45 who received the YFV17D yellow fever vaccine. The sequence is built from TRBV29-1 and TRBJ2-7; TRBD1 matches 8 bases in the middle. This specimen was PBMCs, taken on the day of the yellow fever booster vaccination. CDR3 sequence: CSVIGAGTGSYEQYF. The sequenced DNA is TGCAGCGTTATCGGCGCCGGGACAGGTTCCTACGAGCAGTACTTC.